This T cell receptor (beta chain) derives from a study of Ad26.COV2.S vaccination and SARS-CoV-2 variants. Study details: In the study, Ad26.COV2.S was injected intramuscularly once, or twice 56 days apart.

The V and J ends lost 3 bases and 4 bases respectively, with 6 bases between them. Germline loops: CDR1 MGHDK, CDR2 SYGVNS. This CDR3 is built from 12 residues. Turning to this clone: This sample includes further DNA sequences coding for the same CDR3.

Clones were read by immunoSEQ multiplex PCR, and TCRdb kept only the in-frame ones, dropping some. This sample yields about 680,000 clones, of which 89% are seen a single time; about 1.5% belongs to the top ten. Treatment noted: 15 to 20 received Ad26.COV2.S at low or high dose, single or two shots; 5 received placebo; per-sample allocation not given. Repertoires come from day 63 after the first vaccine or placebo injection. This receptor was identified in a person between 18 and 60 years old who received the Ad26.COV2.S COVID-19 vaccine or a placebo. This sample comprised peripheral blood, obtained in a trial of Ad26.COV2.S vaccine versus placebo. This sequence joins TRBV25-1 and TRBJ1-1; D is ambiguous. CDR3 coding DNA: TGTGCCAGCAGTGATTCGGGCACTGAAGCTTTCTTT. Translating gives CASSDSGTEAFF. Variable domain in full (rest from reference TRBV25-1 and TRBJ1-1): EADIYQTPRYLVIGTGKKITLECSQTMGHDKMYWYQQDPGMELHLIHYSYGVNSTEKGDLSSESTVSRIRTEHFPLTLESARPSHTSQYLCASSDSGTEAFFGQGTRLTVV.